This record covers a single TCR beta chain. Its antigen is not known. These data belong to a study of somatic mutations in cytotoxic T cells in rheumatoid arthritis. Across the whole study: Patient blood, which was peripheral blood collected as 30 ml EDTA, was drawn right after diagnosis and before any treatment started.

Germline V gene sequence: CDR1 SGHRS, CDR2 YFSETQ. The CDR3 has 17 residues. Trimming cost V 0 bases and J 5 bases, with 20 bases left between them. Here immunoSEQ multiplex PCR was the method, and the copy in TCRdb shows in-frame clones only, minus some. The table lists some 17,000 clones, approximately 84% of them singletons. General study points: With approximately 66 patients examined, about 8 had a largest CD8+ clone exceeding 20% of CD8+ cells.

Sequencing was done on a sample of CD8+ T cells sorted from blood. J is TRBJ1-2 and V is TRBV5-1; D gene ambiguous. The source of this sequence is an adult with rheumatoid arthritis. Here the CDR3 DNA reads TGCGCCAGCAGCTTGGCACGCCCGGGTCTCGGTCGGTATGGCTACACCTTC. It codes for CASSLARPGLGRYGYTF. Looking up the rest from reference TRBV5-1 and TRBJ1-2 gives the full variable domain: KAGVTQTPRYLIKTRGQQVTLSCSPISGHRSVSWYQQTPGQGLQFLFEYFSETQRNKGNFPGRFSGRQFSNSRSEMNVSTLELGDSALYLCASSLARPGLGRYGYTFGSGTRLTVV.